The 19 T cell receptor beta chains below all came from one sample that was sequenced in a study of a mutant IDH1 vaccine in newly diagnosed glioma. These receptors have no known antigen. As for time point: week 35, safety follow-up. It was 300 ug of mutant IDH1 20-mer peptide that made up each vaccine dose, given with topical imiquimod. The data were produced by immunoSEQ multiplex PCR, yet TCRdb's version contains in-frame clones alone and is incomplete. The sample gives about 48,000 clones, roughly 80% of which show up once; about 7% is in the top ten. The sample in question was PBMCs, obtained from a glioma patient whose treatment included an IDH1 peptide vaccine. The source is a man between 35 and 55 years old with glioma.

In DNA form, the CDR3 reads TGTGCCAGCAGCTTGATGGGCGAGCAGTACTTC. Amino acids: CASSLMGEQYF. The V call is TRBV7-9, the J call TRBJ2-7; D not resolved. The CDR3 totals 11 residues. V was shortened by 3 bases and J by 6 bases, with 6 bases between the two germline ends. Looked up from germline, CDR1 is SEHNR and CDR2 is FQNEAQ (reference sequence).

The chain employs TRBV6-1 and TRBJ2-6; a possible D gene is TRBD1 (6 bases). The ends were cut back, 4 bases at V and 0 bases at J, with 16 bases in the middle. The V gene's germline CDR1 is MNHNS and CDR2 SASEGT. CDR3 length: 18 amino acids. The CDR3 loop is CASSVGTGKSSGANVLTF. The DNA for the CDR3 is TGTGCCAGCAGTGTTGGAACAGGGAAGAGCTCTGGGGCCAACGTCCTGACTTTC.

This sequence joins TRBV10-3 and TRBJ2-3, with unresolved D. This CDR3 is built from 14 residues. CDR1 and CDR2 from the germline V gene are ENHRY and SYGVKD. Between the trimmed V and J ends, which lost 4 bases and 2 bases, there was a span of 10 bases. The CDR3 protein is CAISALGYTDTQYF. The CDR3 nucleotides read TGTGCCATCAGTGCCCTGGGGTACACAGATACGCAGTATTTT.

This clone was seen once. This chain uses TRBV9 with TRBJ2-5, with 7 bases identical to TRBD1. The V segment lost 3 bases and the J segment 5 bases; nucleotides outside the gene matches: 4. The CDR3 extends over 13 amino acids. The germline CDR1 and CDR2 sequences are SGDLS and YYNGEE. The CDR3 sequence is CASSAGTDETQYF. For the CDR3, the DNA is TGTGCCAGCAGCGCTGGGACAGACGAGACCCAGTACTTC.

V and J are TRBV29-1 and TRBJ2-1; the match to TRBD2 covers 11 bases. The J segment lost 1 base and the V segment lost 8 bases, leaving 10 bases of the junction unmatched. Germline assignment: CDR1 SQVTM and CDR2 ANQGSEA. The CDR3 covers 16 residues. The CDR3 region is CSPVSLAGGSYNEQFF. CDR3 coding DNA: TGCAGCCCTGTGAGTCTAGCGGGGGGTTCCTACAATGAGCAGTTCTTC.

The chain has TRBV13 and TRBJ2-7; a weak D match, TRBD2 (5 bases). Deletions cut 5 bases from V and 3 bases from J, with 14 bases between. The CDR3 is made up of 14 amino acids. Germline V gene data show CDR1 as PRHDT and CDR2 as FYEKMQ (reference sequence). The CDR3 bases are TGTGCCAGCAGCCCGGACTCGAAAGGCTACGAGCAGTACTTC. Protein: CASSPDSKGYEQYF.

The CDR3 loop reads CASSFPGTDEAFF. Written as DNA, the CDR3 is TGTGCCAGCAGTTTCCCCGGGACAGATGAAGCTTTCTTT. The V and J genes are TRBV6-6 and TRBJ1-1; 7 nucleotides align to TRBD1. The CDR3 spans 13 residues. J lost 7 bases, V lost 4 bases, and 6 bases had no gene match. CDR1 and CDR2 from the germline V gene are MNHNY and SVGAGI (reference sequence).

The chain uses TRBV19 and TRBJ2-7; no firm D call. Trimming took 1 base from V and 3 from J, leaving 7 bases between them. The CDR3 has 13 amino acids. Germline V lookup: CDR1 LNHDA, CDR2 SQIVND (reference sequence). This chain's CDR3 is CASSIGPLYEQYF. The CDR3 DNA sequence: TGTGCCAGTAGTATAGGTCCCCTCTACGAGCAGTACTTC.

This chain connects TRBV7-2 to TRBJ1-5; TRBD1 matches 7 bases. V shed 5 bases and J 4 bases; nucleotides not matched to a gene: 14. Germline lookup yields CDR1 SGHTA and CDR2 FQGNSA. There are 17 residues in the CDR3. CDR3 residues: CASSQATRGRWNQPQHF. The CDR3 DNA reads TGTGCCAGCAGCCAGGCCACGAGGGGGCGGTGGAATCAGCCCCAGCATTTT.

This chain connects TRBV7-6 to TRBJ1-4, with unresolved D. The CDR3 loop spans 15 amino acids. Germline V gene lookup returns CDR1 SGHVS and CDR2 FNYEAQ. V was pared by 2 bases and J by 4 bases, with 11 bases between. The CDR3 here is CASSLSLGNNEKLFF. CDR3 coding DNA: TGTGCCAGCAGCTTATCGCTCGGGAATAATGAAAAACTGTTTTTT. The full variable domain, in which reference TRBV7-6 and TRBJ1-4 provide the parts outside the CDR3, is GAGVSQSPRYKVTKRGQDVALRCDPISGHVSLYWYRQALGQGPEFLTYFNYEAQQDKSGLPNDRFSAERPEGSISTLTIQRTEQRDSAMYRCASSLSLGNNEKLFFGSGTQLSVL.

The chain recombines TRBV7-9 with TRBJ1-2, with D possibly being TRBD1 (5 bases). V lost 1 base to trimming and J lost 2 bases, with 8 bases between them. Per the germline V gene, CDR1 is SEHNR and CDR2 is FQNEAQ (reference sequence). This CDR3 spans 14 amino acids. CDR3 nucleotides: TGTGCCAGCAGCTTAGGGGCAGGGAACTATGGCTACACCTTC. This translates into CASSLGAGNYGYTF.

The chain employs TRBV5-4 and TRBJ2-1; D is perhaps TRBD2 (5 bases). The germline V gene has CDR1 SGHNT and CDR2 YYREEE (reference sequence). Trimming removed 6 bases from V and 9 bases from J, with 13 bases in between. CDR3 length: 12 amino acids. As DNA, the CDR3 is TGTGCCAGCACCCCCACTCGGGGTGAGCAGTTCTTC. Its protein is CASTPTRGEQFF.

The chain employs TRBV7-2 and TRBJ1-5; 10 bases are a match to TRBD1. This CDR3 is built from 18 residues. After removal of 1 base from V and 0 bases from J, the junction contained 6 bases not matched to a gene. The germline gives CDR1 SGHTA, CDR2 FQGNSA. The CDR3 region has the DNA TGTGCCAGCAGCTTAGGGGACAGGGGATTTTATAGCAATCAGCCCCAGCATTTT. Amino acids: CASSLGDRGFYSNQPQHF.

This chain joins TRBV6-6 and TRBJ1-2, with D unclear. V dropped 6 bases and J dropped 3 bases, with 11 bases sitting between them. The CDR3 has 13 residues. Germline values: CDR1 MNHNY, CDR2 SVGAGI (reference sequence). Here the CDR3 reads CASRGSRDYGYTF. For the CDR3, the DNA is TGTGCCAGCAGAGGTTCTCGCGACTATGGCTACACCTTC.

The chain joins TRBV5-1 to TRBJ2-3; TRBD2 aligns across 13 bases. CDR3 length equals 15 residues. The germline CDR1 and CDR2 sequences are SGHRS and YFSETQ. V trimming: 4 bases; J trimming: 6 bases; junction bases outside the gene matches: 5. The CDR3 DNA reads TGCGCCAGCAGCCGCGGGACTAGCGGGGAGGATACGCAGTATTTT. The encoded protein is CASSRGTSGEDTQYF. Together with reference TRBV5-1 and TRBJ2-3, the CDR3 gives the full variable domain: KAGVTQTPRYLIKTRGQQVTLSCSPISGHRSVSWYQQTPGQGLQFLFEYFSETQRNKGNFPGRFSGRQFSNSRSEMNVSTLELGDSALYLCASSRGTSGEDTQYFGPGTRLTVL.

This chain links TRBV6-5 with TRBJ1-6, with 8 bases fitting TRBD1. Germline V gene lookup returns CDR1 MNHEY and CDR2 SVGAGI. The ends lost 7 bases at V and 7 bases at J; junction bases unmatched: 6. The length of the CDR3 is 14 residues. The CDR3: CASNHDRGNSPLHF. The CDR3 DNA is TGTGCCAGCAACCACGACAGGGGCAATTCACCCCTCCACTTT.

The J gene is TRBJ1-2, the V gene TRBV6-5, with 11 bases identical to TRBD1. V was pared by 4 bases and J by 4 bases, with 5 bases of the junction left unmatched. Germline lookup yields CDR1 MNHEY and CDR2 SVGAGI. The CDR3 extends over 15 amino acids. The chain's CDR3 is CASSWAGQGGYGYTF. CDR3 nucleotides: TGTGCCAGCAGTTGGGCGGGACAGGGGGGCTATGGCTACACCTTC.

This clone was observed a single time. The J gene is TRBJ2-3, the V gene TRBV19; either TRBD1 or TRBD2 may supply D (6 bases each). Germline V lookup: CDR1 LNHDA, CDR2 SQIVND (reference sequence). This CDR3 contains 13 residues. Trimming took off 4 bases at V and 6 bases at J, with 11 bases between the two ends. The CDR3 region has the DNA TGTGCCAGTAGTACCCCGGGGGCCGATACGCAGTATTTT. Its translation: CASSTPGADTQYF.

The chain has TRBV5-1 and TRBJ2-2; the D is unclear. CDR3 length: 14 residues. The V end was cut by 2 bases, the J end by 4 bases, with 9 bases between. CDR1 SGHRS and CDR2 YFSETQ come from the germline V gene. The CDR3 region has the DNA TGCGCCAGCAGCTTCACGGGTGGCACCGGGGAGCTGTTTTTT. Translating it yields CASSFTGGTGELFF.